The 13 T cell receptor beta chains below all came from one sample that was sequenced in a study of neurological immune-mediated disorders (dated by TCRdb to 2018 to 2020). Libraries came from 5' RACE. Instrument on record: Illumina HiSeq 2500. TCRdb itself trimmed the public reads at Q25 with fastp, ran MiXCR and retained productive beta chains. Every entry covers one CDR3 protein and lists the most common genes and DNA from its rows. The sample table contains 45,000 to 70,000 distinct CDR3 sequences; only one count was recorded for about 4% of them. The ten largest make up 2.5% to 3% of the sample. The sequenced material came from PBMCs. These receptors were obtained from a middle-aged man with multiple sclerosis.

This clonotype is judged medium-sized. The rearrangement uses TRBV28 and TRBJ1-2; TRBD1 matches 7 bases. Trimming took 6 bases from V and 8 from J; bases not matched to a gene: 12. In germline, CDR1 is MDHEN, CDR2 SYDVKM. The CDR3 sequence is 14 residues long. CDR3 nucleotide sequence: TGTGCCAGCAGCCCGCCATGGACAGGAAGGGGCTACACCTTC. It translates to CASSPPWTGRGYTF.

The chain employs TRBV30 and TRBJ1-5, with unresolved D. CDR3 length: 14 residues. V dropped 0 bases and J dropped 1 base, with 7 bases sitting between them. Germline lookup yields CDR1 GTSNPN and CDR2 SVGIG (reference sequence). CDR3 DNA sequence: TGTGCCTGGAGTGTATTGGGCAGCAATCAGCCCCAGCATTTT. It translates to CAWSVLGSNQPQHF.

This clonotype showed up many times. This rearrangement joins TRBV7-2 to TRBJ2-3; 10 bases align to TRBD1. Germline loops: CDR1 SGHTA, CDR2 FQGNSA. This CDR3 comprises 17 residues. The J segment lost 2 bases and the V segment lost 1 base, leaving 6 bases of the junction unmatched. CDR3 DNA sequence: TGTGCCAGCAGCTTAGGTTGGGGACAGGGGCTCACAGATACGCAGTATTTT. Encoded protein: CASSLGWGQGLTDTQYF.

There are many counts of this clonotype. The V and J genes are TRBV9 and TRBJ2-2; 7 nucleotides align to TRBD2. The CDR3 runs to 15 residues. Looked up from germline, CDR1 is SGDLS and CDR2 is YYNGEE. Germline trimming cut 0 bases from V and 7 bases from J; bases unmatched to any gene: 6. CDR3 region: CASSVVAGAVGELFF. In DNA, the CDR3 is TGTGCCAGCAGCGTAGTTGCGGGAGCGGTCGGGGAGCTGTTTTTT. Combining the CDR3 with reference TRBV9 and TRBJ2-2 gives the whole variable domain DSGVTQTPKHLITATGQRVTLRCSPRSGDLSVYWYQQSLDQGLQFLIQYYNGEERAKGNILERFSAQQFPDLHSELNLSSLELGDSALYFCASSVVAGAVGELFFGEGSRLTVL.

This clonotype was counted at least ten times. The chain has TRBV5-6 and TRBJ2-1, with D perhaps given as TRBD1 or TRBD2 (5 bases each). From germline, CDR1 is SGHDT and CDR2 YYEEEE. CDR3 length: 16 residues. Trimming took 0 bases from V and 5 from J, leaving 15 bases between them. CDR3 in amino acids: CASSLGGLILNNEQFF. The CDR3 DNA follows: TGTGCCAGCAGCTTGGGGGGGTTGATTCTTAACAATGAGCAGTTCTTC.

Points on this clonotype: The CDR3 carries no conserved terminal phenylalanine or tryptophan, so it likely arises from a read error. The chain links TRBV6-2 or TRBV6-3 to TRBJ1-1, with D unclear. There are 12 residues in the CDR3. V lost 8 bases, J lost 6 bases, and 13 bases lay in between. CDR1 and CDR2 from the germline V gene are MNHEY and SVGEGT. CDR3 region: CASGPFGAEAFN. In DNA form, the CDR3 reads TGTGCCAGCGGGCCTTTTGGAGCTGAAGCTTTCAAT.

This clonotype has a count of ten or more. The chain carries TRBV29-1 and TRBJ1-2; a possible D gene is TRBD1 (6 bases). The CDR3 totals 12 residues. V lost 7 bases, J lost 2 bases, and 11 bases lay in between. CDR1 SQVTM and CDR2 ANQGSEA come from the germline V gene. The CDR3 sequence: CSEGDDNYGYTF. DNA for the CDR3: TGCAGCGAGGGGGACGACAACTATGGCTACACCTTC.

This clonotype was detected ten times or more. The chain couples TRBV5-1 to TRBJ2-4, with D perhaps TRBD1 (6 bases). Trimming cost V 7 bases and J 1 base, with 15 bases left between them. The germline gives CDR1 SGHRS, CDR2 YFSETQ. The CDR3 contains 15 residues. CDR3 sequence reads: CASPLFQGAKNIQYF. The DNA for the CDR3 is TGCGCCAGCCCACTATTTCAGGGGGCCAAAAACATTCAGTACTTC. The variable domain in full, completed from reference TRBV5-1 and TRBJ2-4, reads KAGVTQTPRYLIKTRGQQVTLSCSPISGHRSVSWYQQTPGQGLQFLFEYFSETQRNKGNFPGRFSGRQFSNSRSEMNVSTLELGDSALYLCASPLFQGAKNIQYFGAGTRLSVL.

This clonotype showed up just a few times. This chain links TRBV5-1 with TRBJ2-7, with TRBD2 identical over 7 bases. The V segment lost 7 bases and the J segment 6 bases; nucleotides outside the gene matches: 4. CDR1 and CDR2 from the germline V gene are SGHRS and YFSETQ. The CDR3 sequence is 11 residues long. The CDR3 protein is CASGGGVEQYF. CDR3 sequence (DNA): TGCGCCAGCGGGGGGGGTGTCGAGCAGTACTTC.

This clonotype was counted many times. The V and J genes are TRBV20-1 and TRBJ2-5; 8 bases fit TRBD2. Trimming took 6 bases from V and 5 from J; bases not matched to a gene: 14. This CDR3 is built from 15 residues. Germline-derived CDR1 and CDR2 are DFQATT and SNEGSKA (reference sequence). The CDR3, as DNA: TGCAGTGCCAACCCGATCGCCGGGAGGGGGGAGACCCAGTACTTC. Translating it yields CSANPIAGRGETQYF.

This clonotype was recorded at least ten times. This chain links TRBV6-1 with TRBJ2-2; 10 nucleotides align to TRBD2. Germline trimming cut 2 bases from V and 4 bases from J; bases unmatched to any gene: 1. CDR1 MNHNS and CDR2 SASEGT come from the germline V gene. This CDR3 has 15 amino acids. CDR3 DNA sequence: TGTGCCAGCAGTGAATTAGCGGGGGGCACCGGGGAGCTGTTTTTT. As protein: CASSELAGGTGELFF.

At least ten counts were recorded for this clonotype. DNA for the CDR3: TGCGCCAGCAGCCAAGATGAGGGGAACTGGGAGACCCAGTACTTC. It is translated as CASSQDEGNWETQYF. V gene TRBV4-1 combines with J gene TRBJ2-5; D tentatively reads TRBD1 or TRBD2 (5 bases each). V was trimmed by 0 bases and J by 5 bases, leaving 13 bases between them. The V gene's germline CDR1 is MGHRA and CDR2 YSYEKL. The CDR3 extends over 15 amino acids.

As for this clonotype: Likely a read error: the CDR3 ends without its conserved phenylalanine or tryptophan. The chain carries TRBV20-1 and TRBJ2-7, with a weak D call TRBD2 (7 bases). Looked up from germline, CDR1 is DFQATT and CDR2 is SNEGSKA (reference sequence). The CDR3 loop spans 15 amino acids. The V end was cut by 0 bases, the J end by 2 bases, with 14 bases between. DNA for the CDR3: TGCAGTGCTAGAGATATGGGGGGGCCACCCTACGAGCAGTACCTC. As protein: CSARDMGGPPYEQYL.